This T cell receptor beta chain came from a study of blood T cells in healthy people across ages. Per sample, at least 6 micrograms of total RNA were extracted. A J-beta primer mix and a sample-barcoded 5' primer were used in a second PCR of about 6 to 12 cycles. TCRdb processed the 5' RACE reads anew with MiXCR; each CDR3 protein has one entry. The data show about 650,000 distinct CDR3 sequences, approximately 29% seen once. This clonotype was observed many times. Its antigen is not identified. V lost 3 bases, J lost 3 bases, and 16 bases lay in between. Germline CDR1 SGDLS, CDR2 YYNGEE. The CDR3 runs 15 residues. Study results and limitations: Estimates of total diversity, which came from one million sequenced T cells, were considered to be underestimates. Both naive CD4+ cell counts and diversity were greater in long-lived donors than in aged donors. No conclusive comparison of naive versus antigen-experienced cells was possible with unsorted PBMCs.

The sequencing sample was made of blood. The receptor comes from a woman of 80 years or more in good health. The gene calls are TRBV9 and TRBJ2-7, with D perhaps given as TRBD1 or TRBD2 (6 bases each). The DNA of the CDR3 is TGTGCCAGCAGCGCCACAGGGATCGGGGGCTACGAGCAGTACTTC. It translates to CASSATGIGGYEQYF.